The 30 T cell receptor beta chains below come from one sample, sequenced in a study of T-cell reconstitution after alpha-beta-depleted transplantation in children. The authors prepared the TCRbeta library with unique molecular identifiers. One entry per CDR3 protein results from TCRdb running MiXCR on the PCR reads. The data contain hundreds of thousands of distinct CDR3 sequences, 6.5% to 9% of them singletons. The specimen comprised PBMCs, mostly from graft donor cells, sampled 180 days after TCRalphabeta/CD19-depleted stem cell transplant. Source of these receptors: a male patient between 10 and 17 years old who had a stem cell transplant for acute lymphoblastic leukemia, so the T cells may come from the graft donor.

This clonotype appeared many times. This chain connects TRBV20-1 to TRBJ2-3, with 7 bases fitting TRBD1. Germline V gene data show CDR1 as DFQATT and CDR2 as SNEGSKA (reference sequence). The CDR3 length is 14 residues. The V gene end was trimmed by 5 bases and the J gene end by 3 bases; junction bases not matched to a gene: 8. CDR3 nucleotide sequence: TGCAGTGCTGACAGAGGGGGCAGTACAGATACGCAGTATTTT. Translated: CSADRGGSTDTQYF.

This clonotype showed up many times. CDR3 sequence reads: CASSKKTQYF. The DNA for the CDR3 is TGTGCCAGCAGCAAGAAGACCCAGTACTTC. J is TRBJ2-5 and V is TRBV21-1. TRBV21-1 is a listed pseudogene. The CDR3 is 10 amino acids.

This clonotype occurred a few times. The V and J genes are TRBV7-2 and TRBJ2-1; 13 nucleotides align to TRBD2. Germline CDR1 reads SGHTA; CDR2 reads FQGNSA. The CDR3 has 15 amino acids. V trimming: 5 bases; J trimming: 9 bases; junction bases outside the gene matches: 7. CDR3 in DNA: TGTGCCAGCAGCGCATCACTAGCGGGGGGGCCTGAGCAGTTCTTC. This gives the protein CASSASLAGGPEQFF.

This clonotype showed up many times. The V call is TRBV12-3 or TRBV12-4, the J call TRBJ1-6, with 11 bases that match TRBD1. V lost 5 bases, J lost 10 bases, and 7 bases stayed unmatched. CDR3 length equals 15 residues. The CDR3 reads CASSRTGGAPSPLHF. CDR3 nucleotide sequence: TGTGCCAGCAGTAGGACAGGGGGCGCACCCTCACCCCTCCACTTT.

This clonotype was picked up many times. V is TRBV5-1 and J is TRBJ2-5, with 7 bases lining up with TRBD2. After removal of 3 bases from V and 5 bases from J, the junction contained 13 bases not matched to a gene. The germline gives CDR1 SGHRS, CDR2 YFSETQ. CDR3 length: 16 residues. The CDR3 region has the DNA TGCGCCAGCAGCTCCCTTGGGGGGGACGACCGGGAGACCCAGTACTTC. Translated, it gives CASSSLGGDDRETQYF.

The sample holds many counts of this clonotype. This chain connects TRBV20-1 to TRBJ1-5, with 10 positions matching TRBD1. V trimming: 6 bases; J trimming: 1 base; junction bases outside the gene matches: 3. Germline V gene sequence: CDR1 DFQATT, CDR2 SNEGSKA (reference sequence). The CDR3 extends over 14 amino acids. The CDR3 sequence: CSARTGGSNQPQHF. The CDR3 nucleotides are TGCAGTGCCCGGACAGGGGGAAGCAATCAGCCCCAGCATTTT.

The table lists this clonotype with a few counts. This rearrangement joins TRBV24-1 to TRBJ1-5, with 8 bases lining up with TRBD1. The CDR3 length is 16 residues. CDR1 is KGHDR, CDR2 SFDVKD, per germline. J lost 2 bases, V lost 8 bases, and 10 bases had no gene match. The CDR3: CATTRTGRGGNQPQHF. The CDR3, as DNA: TGTGCCACCACCAGGACAGGGAGGGGAGGCAATCAGCCCCAGCATTTT.

This clonotype came up many times. CDR3 in amino acids: CASSHPAGGPTYEQYF. For the CDR3, the DNA is TGTGCCAGCAGCCACCCAGCGGGGGGTCCAACCTACGAGCAGTACTTC. The genes are TRBV3-1 and TRBJ2-7; 9 nucleotides line up with TRBD2. From germline, CDR1 is LGHDT and CDR2 YNNKEL (reference sequence). The V and J ends lost 3 bases and 2 bases, in that order; junction bases with no gene match: 8. The CDR3 covers 16 residues.

There are many counts of this clonotype. The chain couples TRBV27 to TRBJ2-7; D ambiguous. V gave up 6 bases and J gave up 0 bases, with 9 bases separating them. The CDR3 loop spans 13 amino acids. In germline, CDR1 is MNHEY, CDR2 SMNVEV (reference sequence). This chain's CDR3 is CASSRTTSYEQYF. In DNA form, the CDR3 reads TGTGCCAGCAGCCGTACCACCTCCTACGAGCAGTACTTC.

This clonotype has ten or more counts. This sequence joins TRBV12-3 or TRBV12-4 and TRBJ1-5; D not resolved. The length of the CDR3 is 13 residues. Trimming pared 4 bases from V and 4 bases from J, leaving 8 bases between. The CDR3 protein is CASSSLENQPQHF. DNA for the CDR3: TGTGCCAGCAGTTCCCTCGAGAATCAGCCCCAGCATTTT.

This clonotype has ten or more counts. V usage is TRBV20-1 and J usage is TRBJ1-1; a possible D gene is TRBD1 (6 bases). From germline, CDR1 is DFQATT and CDR2 SNEGSKA (reference sequence). This CDR3 region has 13 residues. Trimming pared 2 bases from V and 2 bases from J, leaving 9 bases between. CDR3 coding DNA: TGCAGTGCTAGATACAGGGAAAACACTGAAGCTTTCTTT. Its protein is CSARYRENTEAFF.

This clonotype was seen at least ten times. The chain has TRBV12-3 or TRBV12-4 and TRBJ2-7; 12 positions match TRBD2. This CDR3 spans 15 amino acids. Germline trimming cut 5 bases from V and 6 bases from J; bases unmatched to any gene: 8. DNA of the CDR3: TGTGCCAGCAGTCTGCTAGCGGGGGGGATCTCCGAGCAGTACTTC. Residues: CASSLLAGGISEQYF.

Concerning this clonotype: This sequence may be a read error, since a much larger clone differs from it by one base. The rearrangement joins TRBV5-1 to TRBJ1-1; maybe TRBD1 (5 bases). Germline CDR1 SGHRS, CDR2 YFSETQ. Trimming shortened V by 1 base and J by 5 bases, and 9 bases separated the two germline ends. The CDR3 runs 13 residues. The CDR3 here is CASSLRRQTEAFF. The CDR3 DNA sequence: TGCGCCAGCAGCTTGCGGCGACAGACTGAAGCTTTCTTT.

For this clonotype: The junction and the germline gene differ at one end; a read error may be behind it. The V gene is TRBV27, the J gene TRBJ1-2; D ambiguous. Germline values: CDR1 MNHEY, CDR2 SMNVEV (reference sequence). CDR3 length: 14 residues. The CDR3, as DNA: TGTGCCAGCAGTTTAAAAGAGGGCGACTATGGCTCCACCTTC. Its translation: CASSLKEGDYGSTF.

This clonotype was recorded at least ten times. The gene calls are TRBV11-2 and TRBJ1-1; D gene uncertain. V was pared by 2 bases and J by 7 bases, with 11 bases between. The germline V gene encodes CDR1 SGHAT and CDR2 FQNNGV. CDR3 size: 13 residues. CDR3 loop: CASSLRGIGEAFF. CDR3 sequence (DNA): TGTGCCAGCAGCTTAAGAGGGATAGGTGAAGCTTTCTTT. Combining the CDR3 with reference TRBV11-2 and TRBJ1-1 gives the whole variable domain EAGVAQSPRYKIIEKRQSVAFWCNPISGHATLYWYQQILGQGPKLLIQFQNNGVVDDSQLPKDRFSAERLKGVDSTLKIQPAKLEDSAVYLCASSLRGIGEAFFGQGTRLTVV.

The table lists this clonotype with many counts. This rearrangement joins TRBV5-1 to TRBJ1-2; tentative D call: TRBD1 (5 bases). This CDR3 contains 16 residues. V gave up 0 bases and J gave up 4 bases, with 16 bases separating them. Germline CDR1 reads SGHRS; CDR2 reads YFSETQ. The CDR3: CASSLEGVSLVYGYTF. In DNA form, the CDR3 reads TGCGCCAGCAGCTTGGAAGGGGTCAGTCTGGTCTATGGCTACACCTTC.

This clonotype was recorded at least ten times. The chain couples TRBV5-6 to TRBJ2-1, with 10 positions matching TRBD2. CDR1 is SGHDT and CDR2 is YYEEEE in the germline V gene. The CDR3 consists of 15 residues. Trimming cost V 3 bases and J 5 bases; bases outside gene matches: 5. CDR3 region: CASSWGTSDHNEQFF. For the CDR3, the DNA is TGTGCCAGCAGCTGGGGGACTAGCGATCACAATGAGCAGTTCTTC.

This clonotype was picked up many times. The chain carries TRBV7-2 and TRBJ1-3, with a tentative D call TRBD1 (5 bases). The CDR3 sequence is 15 residues long. V lost 5 bases and J 0 bases, leaving 11 bases between the germline ends. Germline values: CDR1 SGHTA, CDR2 FQGNSA. The CDR3 reads CASSIRQSSGNTIYF. As DNA, the CDR3 is TGTGCCAGCAGCATTAGACAGAGCTCTGGAAACACCATATATTTT. The whole variable domain, filled in from reference TRBV7-2 and TRBJ1-3, reads GAGVSQSPSNKVTEKGKDVELRCDPISGHTALYWYRQSLGQGLEFLIYFQGNSAPDKSGLPSDRFSAERTGGSVSTLTIQRTQQEDSAVYLCASSIRQSSGNTIYFGEGSWLTVV.

This clonotype was seen repeatedly, ten times or more. This sequence joins TRBV6-5 and TRBJ2-7; 7 nucleotides line up with TRBD1. CDR1 MNHEY and CDR2 SVGAGI come from the germline V gene. The CDR3 consists of 14 residues. Unmatched junction bases numbered 7, after V lost 5 bases and J lost 3 bases. The CDR3, as DNA: TGTGCCAGCAGTCGACAGGGAGCAGGCTACGAGCAGTACTTC. Translated, it gives CASSRQGAGYEQYF.

This clonotype was seen at least ten times. An end of the junction does not agree with germline; a read error may underlie this. This chain joins TRBV7-8 and TRBJ1-5; possibly TRBD1 for D (6 bases). The CDR3 contains 15 residues. Germline lookup yields CDR1 SGHVS and CDR2 FQNEAQ. The CDR3 bases are TGTGCCAGCAGCTTAGGAGGGGGAGGCAAACAGCCCCAGCATTTT. Amino acid sequence: CASSLGGGGKQPQHF.

Of note for this clonotype: Given a much more abundant clone one base away, this may be a read error. The chain links TRBV12-3 or TRBV12-4 to TRBJ1-5, with TRBD1 as a possible D gene (6 bases). Trimming removed 9 bases at V and 7 bases at J, with 22 bases between. This CDR3 spans 15 amino acids. This CDR3 is CASRAGVGGGQPQHF. CDR3 nucleotides: TGTGCCAGTCGTGCAGGGGTAGGAGGGGGACAGCCCCAGCATTTT.

This clonotype was seen many times. The V gene is TRBV28, the J gene TRBJ1-5; 10 nucleotides match TRBD1. In germline, CDR1 is MDHEN, CDR2 SYDVKM. The J segment lost 5 bases and the V segment lost 5 bases, leaving 6 bases of the junction unmatched. The CDR3 loop spans 15 amino acids. CDR3 protein: CASSVGQGSYQPQHF. In nucleotides, the CDR3 is TGTGCCAGCAGTGTGGGACAGGGGTCGTATCAGCCCCAGCATTTT.

This clonotype was seen many times. The chain couples TRBV12-5 to TRBJ1-3, with D perhaps matching TRBD1 (6 bases). V lost 1 base to trimming and J lost 0 bases, with 13 bases between them. The CDR3 extends over 17 amino acids. The germline gives CDR1 LGHNT, CDR2 FRNRAP. CDR3 protein: CASGLDPDSSSGNTIYF. The CDR3 nucleotides read TGTGCTAGTGGTTTGGACCCGGACAGCAGCTCTGGAAACACCATATATTTT.

The chain combines TRBV19 with TRBJ2-1, with 7 bases fitting TRBD2. CDR1 is LNHDA and CDR2 is SQIVND in the germline V gene (reference sequence). The CDR3 length is 15 residues. Trimming at V came to 3 bases and at J to 3 bases, leaving 5 bases not matched to a gene. The CDR3 DNA sequence: TGTGCCAGTAGTATGGGGCAGCGGGGCTACAATGAGCAGTTCTTC. This encodes CASSMGQRGYNEQFF.

This clonotype has at least ten counts. For the CDR3, the DNA is TGTGCCAGCAGCCACGATGTGGGCGAGCAGTTCTTC. As protein: CASSHDVGEQFF. The chain combines TRBV11-2 with TRBJ2-1; D gene unclear. Trimming stripped 5 bases from V and 10 bases from J, with 12 bases between. Germline values: CDR1 SGHAT, CDR2 FQNNGV. The CDR3 is made up of 12 amino acids. The variable domain in full, completed from reference TRBV11-2 and TRBJ2-1, reads EAGVAQSPRYKIIEKRQSVAFWCNPISGHATLYWYQQILGQGPKLLIQFQNNGVVDDSQLPKDRFSAERLKGVDSTLKIQPAKLEDSAVYLCASSHDVGEQFFGPGTRLTVL.

This clonotype was observed at least ten times. The rearrangement links TRBV7-8 to TRBJ1-5; 7 nucleotides agree with TRBD1. The trim removed 5 bases at V and 4 bases at J, leaving 8 bases unmatched. Germline loops: CDR1 SGHVS, CDR2 FQNEAQ. The CDR3 is 15 amino acids. For the CDR3, the DNA is TGTGCCAGCAGCACGGGGCGGGACAGAAATCAGCCCCAGCATTTT. It codes for CASSTGRDRNQPQHF.

Notes on this clonotype: A read error is possible here, since a much larger clone lies one base away. No conserved phenylalanine or tryptophan ends this CDR3, so it is likely a read error. This sequence joins TRBV11-2 and TRBJ1-5, with D maybe TRBD1 (5 bases). The CDR3 is made up of 13 amino acids. Trimming removed 0 bases at V and 10 bases at J, with 10 bases between. In germline, CDR1 is SGHAT, CDR2 FQNNGV. CDR3 loop: CASSLDPRGPQHY. The CDR3 nucleotides read TGTGCCAGCAGCTTAGACCCTAGGGGACCCCAGCATTAT.

This clonotype has at least ten counts. The rearrangement joins TRBV4-3 to TRBJ1-1; D not certain. The V end lost 4 bases, the J end lost 1 base, and 10 bases lay between the germline ends. CDR3 size: 14 residues. Germline CDR1 LGHNA, CDR2 YSLEER. CDR3 residues: CASSPRVANTEAFF. CDR3 coding DNA: TGCGCCAGCAGCCCGAGGGTTGCGAACACTGAAGCTTTCTTT.

At least ten counts were recorded for this clonotype. V usage is TRBV9 and J usage is TRBJ2-5; 12 bases are a match to TRBD2. CDR1 and CDR2 from the germline V gene are SGDLS and YYNGEE. The CDR3 runs to 16 residues. Germline trimming cut 3 bases from V and 5 bases from J; bases unmatched to any gene: 8. CDR3 nucleotides: TGTGCCAGCAGCGCACGCCTAGCGGGAGGGAGCGAGACCCAGTACTTC. Translated: CASSARLAGGSETQYF.

This clonotype was counted many times. The chain joins TRBV21-1 to TRBJ2-2; the table's D call, TRBD2, has no DNA check behind it. TRBV21-1 is a listed pseudogene. The CDR3 is made up of 18 amino acids. DNA for the CDR3: TGTGCCAGCAGCAAAACGAGACTAGCGGGGGGGAACACCGGGGAGCTGTTTTTT. This encodes CASSKTRLAGGNTGELFF.